The following is a T cell receptor (beta chain) sequence with its context. Its antigen is as yet unknown. Exclusions: uncontrolled infection, other autoimmune disease, pregnancy, lactation. The authors took PBMCs from over 8.5 ml fresh peripheral blood. These data are taken from a study of T cells in Graves' hyperthyroidism and ophthalmopathy. Study observations and caveats: Progression to ophthalmopathy was predicted a median of 6.5 months early.

CDR3 length: 13 residues. Germline V gene lookup returns CDR1 SGHAT and CDR2 FQDESV (reference sequence). The ends were cut back, 8 bases at V and 7 bases at J, with 15 bases in the middle. The CDR3 regions of TCR beta were amplified from RNA transcripts. HTBI primers were the set used in a first-round RT-PCR of the TCR CDR3. TCRdb reprocessed the multiplex PCR reads via MiXCR and lists one record per CDR3 protein. The table lists under 400,000 distinct CDR3 sequences, 13% to 15% of them singletons. What was sequenced was blood. This TCR was recovered from a woman aged 55-70 years with Graves' ophthalmopathy. The V and J genes are TRBV11-1 and TRBJ1-5, with D unresolved. CDR3 DNA sequence: TGTGCCAGCGTCCTTGGGAGCGGCCAGCCCCAGCATTTT. It yields the protein CASVLGSGQPQHF.